These T cell receptor beta chains were read from a single sample in a study of CD8+ T cells in alopecia areata. Clones were sequenced by immunoSEQ multiplex PCR, and TCRdb holds only the in-frame ones, with some missing. The table lists approximately 34,000 clones, less than 70% of them singletons, with almost 40% in the top ten. Sequencing input: NKG2D-high CD8+ T cells sorted from blood. The source of these receptors is a human donor with alopecia areata. Each CDR3 is given with its conserved first and last residue. Each record gives: V gene, J gene, D gene, clone size, CDR3 protein, CDR3 DNA. A D gene is named only where the DNA matches it firmly. Expanded clones are given a class, and other clones once, few, many or no size at all.

v_gene: TRBV7-6; j_gene: TRBJ2-1; d_gene: TRBD1; abundance: few; CDR3aa: CASSSPPFSVLGTGYNEQFF; CDR3nt: TGTGCCAGCAGCTCCCCTCCGTTCAGTGTCTTGGGGACAGGGTACAATGAGCAGTTCTTC
v_gene: TRBV4-1; j_gene: TRBJ1-1; d_gene: TRBD1; abundance: -; CDR3aa: CASSVDRSGTEAFF; CDR3nt: TGCGCCAGCAGCGTGGACAGGTCGGGAACTGAAGCTTTCTTT
v_gene: TRBV6-5; j_gene: TRBJ1-1; d_gene: -; abundance: -; CDR3aa: CASSYLSATEAFF; CDR3nt: TGTGCCAGCAGTTACTTATCAGCCACTGAAGCTTTCTTT
v_gene: TRBV6-5; j_gene: TRBJ2-2; d_gene: -; abundance: -; CDR3aa: CASSYATGSYTGELFF; CDR3nt: TGTGCCAGCAGTTACGCTACAGGGTCCTACACCGGGGAGCTGTTTTTT
v_gene: TRBV25-1; j_gene: TRBJ2-1; d_gene: TRBD2; abundance: -; CDR3aa: CASSPLAGGLLNEQFF; CDR3nt: TGTGCCAGCAGCCCTTTAGCGGGGGGGCTATTGAATGAGCAGTTCTTC
v_gene: TRBV4-1; j_gene: TRBJ2-3; d_gene: -; abundance: -; CDR3aa: CASSLRLVHQDDTQYF; CDR3nt: TGCGCCAGCAGCCTCAGACTAGTGCACCAAGATGATACGCAGTATTTT
v_gene: TRBV29-1; j_gene: TRBJ2-1; d_gene: -; abundance: -; CDR3aa: CSGGVSSSYNEQFF; CDR3nt: TGCAGCGGGGGGGTATCGAGCTCCTACAATGAGCAGTTCTTC
v_gene: TRBV5-4; j_gene: TRBJ2-1; d_gene: -; abundance: -; CDR3aa: CASSFRGSIRNEQFF; CDR3nt: TGTGCCAGCAGTTTCAGAGGGTCAATAAGGAATGAGCAGTTCTTC
v_gene: TRBV9; j_gene: TRBJ2-7; d_gene: -; abundance: -; CDR3aa: CASSVDAEQYF; CDR3nt: TGTGCCAGCAGCGTAGATGCCGAGCAGTACTTC
v_gene: TRBV7-2; j_gene: TRBJ2-2; d_gene: -; abundance: few; CDR3aa: CASSREGATGELFF; CDR3nt: TGTGCCAGCAGTCGGGAAGGGGCCACCGGGGAGCTGTTTTTT
v_gene: TRBV19; j_gene: TRBJ1-1; d_gene: -; abundance: -; CDR3aa: CASSPRGATEAFF; CDR3nt: TGTGCCAGTAGTCCCCGGGGCGCCACTGAAGCTTTCTTT
v_gene: TRBV5-1; j_gene: TRBJ2-5; d_gene: TRBD1; abundance: few; CDR3aa: CASSFGTELEETQYF; CDR3nt: TGCGCCAGCAGCTTCGGGACAGAGCTCGAAGAGACCCAGTACTTC
v_gene: TRBV7-9; j_gene: TRBJ1-2; d_gene: -; abundance: -; CDR3aa: CASRYSGANYGYTF; CDR3nt: TGTGCCAGCAGGTACTCCGGGGCTAACTATGGCTACACCTTC
v_gene: TRBV14; j_gene: TRBJ2-7; d_gene: -; abundance: few; CDR3aa: CASSQGHMSYEQYF; CDR3nt: TGTGCCAGCAGCCAAGGGCACATGTCCTACGAGCAGTACTTC
v_gene: TRBV5-1; j_gene: TRBJ2-7; d_gene: -; abundance: -; CDR3aa: CASSFGVLYEQYF; CDR3nt: TGCGCCAGCAGCTTTGGGGTTCTCTACGAGCAGTACTTC
v_gene: TRBV5-4; j_gene: TRBJ2-1; d_gene: -; abundance: once; CDR3aa: CASSLMVNEQFF; CDR3nt: TGTGCCAGCAGCTTGATGGTAAATGAGCAGTTCTTC
v_gene: TRBV29-1; j_gene: TRBJ2-5; d_gene: -; abundance: -; CDR3aa: CSAPGPETQYF; CDR3nt: TGCAGCGCTCCGGGTCCAGAGACCCAGTACTTC
v_gene: TRBV4-3; j_gene: TRBJ2-7; d_gene: -; abundance: -; CDR3aa: CASSQDRQDIYEQYF; CDR3nt: TGCGCCAGCAGCCAAGATCGTCAGGACATCTACGAGCAGTACTTC
v_gene: TRBV6-1; j_gene: TRBJ2-7; d_gene: TRBD2; abundance: few; CDR3aa: CASSSGAYERYF; CDR3nt: TGTGCCAGCTCTAGCGGAGCCTACGAGCGGTACTTC
v_gene: TRBV29-1; j_gene: TRBJ2-5; d_gene: -; abundance: -; CDR3aa: CSALSREEETQYF; CDR3nt: TGCAGCGCCCTCTCAAGGGAGGAGGAGACCCAGTACTTC
v_gene: TRBV2; j_gene: TRBJ2-1; d_gene: -; abundance: -; CDR3aa: CASRARDSPSNEQFF; CDR3nt: TGTGCCAGCAGGGCCCGGGACTCCCCCTCCAATGAGCAGTTCTTC
v_gene: TRBV19; j_gene: TRBJ1-1; d_gene: -; abundance: few; CDR3aa: CASSIGAGVNTEAFF; CDR3nt: TGTGCCAGTAGTATCGGGGCAGGGGTGAACACTGAAGCTTTCTTT
v_gene: TRBV14; j_gene: TRBJ1-3; d_gene: -; abundance: -; CDR3aa: CASSQDDGGRNTIYF; CDR3nt: TGTGCCAGCAGCCAAGATGATGGGGGGCGAAACACCATATATTTT
v_gene: TRBV29-1; j_gene: TRBJ2-5; d_gene: TRBD2; abundance: -; CDR3aa: CSGSGDQETQYF; CDR3nt: TGCAGCGGTAGCGGGGACCAAGAGACCCAGTACTTC
v_gene: TRBV7-9; j_gene: TRBJ1-6; d_gene: -; abundance: many; CDR3aa: CASSLVSPNSPLHF; CDR3nt: TGTGCCAGCAGCTTAGTCAGCCCCAATTCACCCCTCCACTTT
v_gene: TRBV7-2; j_gene: TRBJ2-3; d_gene: -; abundance: few; CDR3aa: CASSPLSTDTQYF; CDR3nt: TGTGCCAGCAGCCCTCTAAGCACAGATACGCAGTATTTT
v_gene: TRBV9; j_gene: TRBJ2-7; d_gene: TRBD1; abundance: -; CDR3aa: CASSVSGGPYEQYF; CDR3nt: TGTGCCAGCAGCGTATCAGGGGGCCCCTACGAGCAGTACTTC
v_gene: TRBV5-6; j_gene: TRBJ2-5; d_gene: -; abundance: -; CDR3aa: CASSPTELETQYF; CDR3nt: TGTGCCAGCAGCCCGACAGAATTAGAGACCCAGTACTTC